The 9 T cell receptor beta chains listed next were all sequenced from one sample in a study of type 1 and type 2 diabetes patients. The PCR template was genomic DNA. Multiplex PCR with 30 forward and 13 reverse primers amplified the TCR beta CDR3. TCRdb ran MiXCR on the multiplex PCR reads and lists one entry per CDR3 protein. The sample shows approximately 260,000 distinct CDR3 sequences, around 47% of them seen only once. Sequenced sample: peripheral blood mononuclear cells (PBMCs). Source of these receptors: a young man with type 2 diabetes.

The chain is built from TRBV6-1 and TRBJ1-2, with D hard to call. The V gene lost 4 bases and the J gene lost 4 bases, with 16 bases spanning the gap. Germline lookup yields CDR1 MNHNS and CDR2 SASEGT. CDR3 length: 15 residues. CDR3 protein: CASSASWQELYGYTF. The CDR3 DNA reads TGTGCCAGCAGTGCAAGCTGGCAGGAGCTCTATGGCTACACCTTC.

This clonotype was recorded a few times. This chain links TRBV11-2 with TRBJ1-2; D is perhaps TRBD1 (6 bases). The CDR3 loop spans 14 amino acids. V was shortened by 6 bases and J by 4 bases, with 15 bases between the two germline ends. Germline V gene data show CDR1 as SGHAT and CDR2 as FQNNGV. CDR3 sequence reads: CASSSQGLGYGYTF. CDR3 nucleotide sequence: TGTGCCAGCAGTTCCCAGGGGCTCGGCTATGGCTACACCTTC.

This clonotype was detected once. The chain joins TRBV4-1 to TRBJ1-2; maybe TRBD1 (6 bases). V lost 0 bases and J 7 bases, leaving 15 bases between the germline ends. The germline CDR1 and CDR2 sequences are MGHRA and YSYEKL. The CDR3 contains 15 residues. The CDR3 nucleotides read TGCGCCAGCAGCCAAGATCGGACGAGGGGGGGTGGCTACACCTTC. Its protein product is CASSQDRTRGGGYTF.

V is TRBV2 and J is TRBJ2-3; no clear D gene. The V and J ends lost 8 bases and 2 bases respectively, with 17 bases between them. The CDR3 is made up of 15 amino acids. Germline V gene sequence: CDR1 SNHLY, CDR2 FYNNEI. CDR3 protein: CASPRTQSLTDTQYF. The CDR3 DNA sequence: TGTGCCAGCCCTCGGACCCAATCTCTCACAGATACGCAGTATTTT.

There are many counts of this clonotype. V usage is TRBV2 and J usage is TRBJ2-7; 7 nucleotides agree with TRBD1. The CDR3 consists of 14 residues. Germline assignment: CDR1 SNHLY and CDR2 FYNNEI. V was clipped by 11 bases and J by 3 bases; unmatched bases: 13. CDR3 residues: CACHPDRSNYEQYF. The CDR3 DNA is TGTGCCTGCCATCCGGACAGGAGCAACTACGAGCAGTACTTC. The complete variable domain, with remaining parts taken from reference TRBV2 and TRBJ2-7, reads EPEVTQTPSHQVTQMGQEVILRCVPISNHLYFYWYRQILGQKVEFLVSFYNNEISEKSEIFDDQFSVERPDGSNFTLKIRSTKLEDSAMYFCACHPDRSNYEQYFGPGTRLTVT.

This clonotype was seen only once. The V call is TRBV27, the J call TRBJ1-2; D is undetermined. The germline CDR1 and CDR2 sequences are MNHEY and SMNVEV (reference sequence). This CDR3 region has 14 residues. V was pared by 0 bases and J by 4 bases, with 9 bases between. In DNA form, the CDR3 reads TGTGCCAGCAGTTTATCGGAAAGATCCTATGGCTACACCTTC. The encoded protein is CASSLSERSYGYTF.

This clonotype has just a few counts. V is TRBV6-4 and J is TRBJ2-3, with 10 nucleotides matching TRBD2. The V segment lost 7 bases and the J segment 0 bases; nucleotides outside the gene matches: 10. The germline V gene has CDR1 MRHNA and CDR2 SNTAGT. The CDR3 runs to 17 residues. The CDR3 protein is CASIGASGRASTDTQYF. DNA for the CDR3: TGTGCCAGCATTGGGGCTAGCGGGAGAGCTAGCACAGATACGCAGTATTTT.

This clonotype appeared a few times. This chain joins TRBV20-1 and TRBJ1-1; the D is unclear. Trimming removed 6 bases at V and 4 bases at J, with 9 bases between. The CDR3 spans 11 residues. Germline CDR1 DFQATT, CDR2 SNEGSKA (reference sequence). The CDR3 loop reads CSAPLSTEAFF. In DNA, the CDR3 is TGCAGTGCCCCATTAAGCACTGAAGCTTTCTTT.

The chain joins TRBV6-5 to TRBJ1-1; no clear D gene. V gave up 4 bases and J gave up 0 bases, with 9 bases separating them. The CDR3 consists of 14 residues. Germline V lookup: CDR1 MNHEY, CDR2 SVGAGI. The CDR3 DNA reads TGTGCCAGCAGTTTTTGGCGAATGAACACTGAAGCTTTCTTT. Its translation is CASSFWRMNTEAFF.